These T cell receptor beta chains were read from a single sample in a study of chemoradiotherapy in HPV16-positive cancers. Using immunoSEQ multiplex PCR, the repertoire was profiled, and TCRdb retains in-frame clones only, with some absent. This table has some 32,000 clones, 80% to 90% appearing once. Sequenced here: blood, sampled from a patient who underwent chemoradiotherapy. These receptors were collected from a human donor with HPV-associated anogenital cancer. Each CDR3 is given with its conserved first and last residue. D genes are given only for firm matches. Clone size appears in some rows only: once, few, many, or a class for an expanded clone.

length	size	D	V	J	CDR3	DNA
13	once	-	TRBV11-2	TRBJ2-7	CASSLAPRGEQYF	TGTGCCAGCAGCCTCGCCCCCCGGGGCGAGCAGTACTTC
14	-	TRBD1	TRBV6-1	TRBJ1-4	CASIGTVGDEKLFF	TGTGCCAGCATCGGGACAGTGGGAGATGAAAAACTGTTTTTT
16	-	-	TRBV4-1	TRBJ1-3	CASSHLVGSSGNTIYF	TGCGCCAGCAGCCACCTAGTGGGCAGCTCTGGAAACACCATATATTTT
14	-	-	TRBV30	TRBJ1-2	CAWIHLGGGKGYTF	TGTGCCTGGATCCACCTAGGGGGGGGAAAGGGCTACACCTTC
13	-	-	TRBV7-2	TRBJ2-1	CASSLAEVSEQFF	TGTGCCAGCAGCTTAGCGGAGGTCAGTGAGCAGTTCTTC
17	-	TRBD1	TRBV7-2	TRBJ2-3	CASSLEGTGGFTDTQYF	TGTGCCAGCAGCTTAGAAGGGACAGGGGGCTTCACAGATACGCAGTATTTT
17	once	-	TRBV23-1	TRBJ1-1	CASSSQAGSGLDTEAFF	TGCGCCAGCAGTTCCCAGGCAGGGTCAGGGTTGGACACTGAAGCTTTCTTT
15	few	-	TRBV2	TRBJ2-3	CASLAGGWGTDTQYF	TGTGCCAGCCTTGCGGGTGGCTGGGGCACAGATACGCAGTATTTT
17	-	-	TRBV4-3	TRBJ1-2	CASSQDVGDIFNYGYTF	TGCGCCAGCAGCCAAGATGTGGGGGACATATTTAACTATGGCTACACCTTC
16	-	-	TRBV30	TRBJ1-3	CAWTTPRGRPGNTIYF	TGTGCCTGGACTACCCCGCGAGGGCGCCCTGGAAACACCATATATTTT
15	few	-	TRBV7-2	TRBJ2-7	CASSLAVGQGYEQYF	TGTGCCAGCAGCTTAGCGGTCGGACAAGGATACGAGCAGTACTTC
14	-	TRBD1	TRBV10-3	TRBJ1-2	CAISEPGQGENYTF	TGTGCCATCAGTGAGCCGGGACAGGGAGAGAACTACACCTTC
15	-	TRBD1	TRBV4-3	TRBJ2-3	CASRKGTASTDTQYF	TGCGCCAGCAGGAAGGGGACAGCCTCCACAGATACGCAGTATTTT
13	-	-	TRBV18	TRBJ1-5	CASSPAGRQPQHF	TGTGCCAGCTCACCAGCAGGGCGCCAGCCCCAGCATTTT
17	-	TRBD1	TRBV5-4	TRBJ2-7	CASSRPGQGASSYEQYF	TGTGCCAGCAGCCGACCGGGACAGGGAGCCAGCTCCTACGAGCAGTACTTC
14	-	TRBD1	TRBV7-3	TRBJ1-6	CASSSTGSRSPLHF	TGTGCCAGCAGCTCGACAGGGTCGAGATCACCCCTCCACTTT
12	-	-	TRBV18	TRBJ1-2	CASAPGENGYTF	TGTGCCAGCGCACCGGGGGAGAATGGCTACACCTTC
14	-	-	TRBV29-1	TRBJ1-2	CSVFDSQGDYGYTF	TGCAGCGTTTTCGACAGTCAGGGAGACTATGGCTACACCTTC
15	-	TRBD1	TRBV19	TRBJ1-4	CASSTPTGVNEKLFF	TGTGCCAGTAGTACCCCCACAGGGGTGAATGAAAAACTGTTTTTT
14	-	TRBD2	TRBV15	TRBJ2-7	CATSRGLADYEQYF	TGTGCCACCAGCAGGGGACTAGCGGACTACGAGCAGTACTTC
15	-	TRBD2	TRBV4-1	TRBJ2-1	CASSLGLAGADEQFF	TGCGCCAGCAGTCTCGGACTAGCGGGAGCTGATGAGCAGTTCTTC
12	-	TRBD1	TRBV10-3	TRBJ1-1	CATRDSNTEAFF	TGTGCCACCCGGGACAGCAACACTGAAGCTTTCTTT
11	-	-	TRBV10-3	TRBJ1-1	CAISEMYEAFF	TGTGCCATCAGTGAAATGTACGAAGCTTTCTTT
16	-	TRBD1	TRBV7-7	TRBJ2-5	CASSPSRSQGKETQYF	TGTGCTAGCAGCCCTTCGCGCTCACAGGGGAAGGAGACCCAGTACTTC
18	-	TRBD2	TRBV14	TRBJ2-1	CASAAWTSGSLSYNEQFF	TGTGCCAGCGCTGCTTGGACTAGCGGGAGCCTCTCCTACAATGAGCAGTTCTTC
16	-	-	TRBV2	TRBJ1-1	CASSLGQPGSNTEAFF	TGTGCCAGCAGTCTCGGACAGCCTGGATCGAACACTGAAGCTTTCTTT
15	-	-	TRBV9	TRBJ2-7	CASSVGLAFSYEQYF	TGTGCCAGCAGCGTAGGTTTAGCGTTCTCCTACGAGCAGTACTTC
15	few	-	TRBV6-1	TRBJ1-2	CASSEVGVSNYGYTF	TGTGCCAGCAGTGAAGTGGGGGTTTCTAACTATGGCTACACCTTC
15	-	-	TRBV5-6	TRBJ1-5	CASSLISRQDQPQHF	TGTGCCAGCAGCTTGATCTCCAGACAGGACCAGCCCCAGCATTTT
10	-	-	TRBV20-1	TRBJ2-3	CSASTDTQYF	TGCAGTGCTTCCACAGATACGCAGTATTTT
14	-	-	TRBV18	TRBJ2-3	CASSPDSHTDTQYF	TGTGCCAGCTCCCCCGACAGTCACACAGATACGCAGTATTTT
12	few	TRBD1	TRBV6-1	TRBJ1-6	CASTQGATPLHF	TGTGCCAGCACACAGGGGGCTACACCCCTCCACTTT
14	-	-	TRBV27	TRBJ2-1	CASSSAGLYNEQFF	TGTGCCAGCAGTTCAGCGGGCCTCTACAATGAGCAGTTCTTC
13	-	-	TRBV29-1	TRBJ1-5	CSVGRGSNQPQHF	TGCAGCGTTGGACGGGGTAGCAATCAGCCCCAGCATTTT
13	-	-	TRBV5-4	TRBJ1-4	CAVRFWVHEKLFF	TGTGCCGTACGATTTTGGGTACATGAAAAACTGTTTTTT
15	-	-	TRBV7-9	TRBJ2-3	CASSPDGVRSDTQYF	TGTGCCAGCAGCCCAGACGGCGTCCGCTCAGATACGCAGTATTTT
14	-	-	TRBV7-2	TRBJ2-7	CASSLEAGDYEQYF	TGTGCCAGCAGCTTAGAAGCGGGTGACTACGAGCAGTACTTC
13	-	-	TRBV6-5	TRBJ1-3	CASSGSEPVTIYF	TGTGCCAGCAGTGGGTCGGAGCCCGTGACCATATATTTT
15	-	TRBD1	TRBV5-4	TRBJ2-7	CASSLATGQSYEQYF	TGTGCCAGCAGCCTTGCGACAGGGCAGTCCTACGAGCAGTACTTC
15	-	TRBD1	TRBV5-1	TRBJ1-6	CASSAGQGSNSPLHF	TGCGCCAGCAGCGCAGGACAGGGTTCTAATTCACCCCTCCACTTT
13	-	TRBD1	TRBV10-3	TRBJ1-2	CAISADRAYGYTF	TGTGCCATCAGCGCTGACAGGGCCTATGGCTACACCTTC
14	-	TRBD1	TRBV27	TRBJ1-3	CASSLQGTGNTIYF	TGTGCCAGCAGTCTACAGGGGACCGGAAACACCATATATTTT
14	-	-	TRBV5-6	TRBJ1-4	CASGKQGRDEKLFF	TGTGCCAGCGGAAAACAGGGCCGAGATGAAAAACTGTTTTTT
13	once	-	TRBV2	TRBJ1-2	CASSNPRLGGYTF	TGTGCCAGCAGCAACCCCAGGCTCGGAGGCTACACCTTC
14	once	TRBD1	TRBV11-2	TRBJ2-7	CASSLSGQGYEQYF	TGTGCCAGCAGCTTATCGGGACAGGGATACGAGCAGTACTTC
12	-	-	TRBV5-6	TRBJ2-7	CASSITRNEQYF	TGTGCCAGCAGCATCACCCGTAACGAGCAGTACTTC
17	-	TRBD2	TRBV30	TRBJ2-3	CAWKSSLAGAEADTQYF	TGTGCCTGGAAGTCGTCGCTAGCGGGGGCAGAGGCAGATACGCAGTATTTT
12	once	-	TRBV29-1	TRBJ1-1	CSVGGEYTEAFF	TGCAGCGTTGGCGGGGAGTACACTGAAGCTTTCTTT
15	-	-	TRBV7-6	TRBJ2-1	CASSLWAVPHNEQFF	TGTGCCAGCAGCTTATGGGCAGTGCCTCACAATGAGCAGTTCTTC
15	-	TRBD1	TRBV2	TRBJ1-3	CASSTGTDSGNTIYF	TGTGCCAGCAGTACCGGGACAGACTCTGGAAACACCATATATTTT
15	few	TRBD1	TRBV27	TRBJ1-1	CASSLTGTENTEAFF	TGTGCCAGCAGTCTGACAGGGACAGAGAACACTGAAGCTTTCTTT
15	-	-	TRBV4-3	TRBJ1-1	CASSQSTGLNTEAFF	TGCGCCAGCAGCCAATCGACAGGTCTGAACACTGAAGCTTTCTTT
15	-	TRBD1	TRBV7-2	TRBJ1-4	CASSLVGQGREKLFF	TGTGCCAGCAGCTTAGTGGGACAGGGAAGGGAAAAACTGTTTTTT